Listed here are 20 T cell receptor beta chains from one sample, sequenced in a study of CD8+ T cells in alopecia areata. Sequencing relied on a cDNA template that was reverse transcribed from extracted RNA. TCRdb's table, derived via immunoSEQ multiplex PCR, lists solely in-frame clones and lacks some. The sample has 140,000 to 150,000 clones; around 49% are singletons. The material sequenced was CD4+ T cells sorted from blood, taken at week 0. The receptors stem from a human donor with alopecia areata.

The rearrangement uses TRBV29-1 and TRBJ2-7; 7 positions agree with TRBD1. Germline values: CDR1 SQVTM, CDR2 ANQGSEA. The length of the CDR3 is 11 residues. Losses at the gene ends were 6 bases for V and 6 bases for J; bases not matched to a gene: 5. The CDR3 loop reads CSVRTGTEQYF. CDR3 coding DNA: TGCAGCGTCAGGACAGGAACCGAGCAGTACTTC.

The chain recombines TRBV30 with TRBJ2-4; 8 bases fit TRBD2. CDR1 is GTSNPN and CDR2 is SVGIG in the germline V gene (reference sequence). This CDR3 spans 13 amino acids. With V trimmed by 8 bases and J by 8 bases, 11 bases remained unmatched. CDR3 sequence: CALWSGSRDIQYF. The CDR3 bases are TGTGCCCTATGGAGCGGGAGTCGTGACATTCAGTACTTC. The complete variable domain, with remaining parts taken from reference TRBV30 and TRBJ2-4, reads SQTIHQWPATLVQPVGSPLSLECTVEGTSNPNLYWYRQAAGRGLQLLFYSVGIGQISSEVPQNLSASRPQDRQFILSSKKLLLSDSGFYLCALWSGSRDIQYFGAGTRLSVL.

V gene TRBV19 combines with J gene TRBJ1-2; D gene ambiguous. Deletions cut 3 bases from V and 6 bases from J, with 17 bases between. This CDR3 contains 15 residues. The germline V gene has CDR1 LNHDA and CDR2 SQIVND (reference sequence). CDR3 amino acids: CASSIQQRDVHGYTF. DNA for the CDR3: TGTGCCAGTAGTATCCAACAAAGGGATGTTCATGGCTACACCTTC.

The chain couples TRBV5-1 to TRBJ2-6; D is uncertain. Per germline, CDR1 SGHRS and CDR2 YFSETQ. This CDR3 spans 16 amino acids. V shed 0 bases and J shed 0 bases, with 7 bases lying between them. Written as DNA, the CDR3 is TGCGCCAGCAGCTTGGATGGTAGCTCTGGGGCCAACGTCCTGACTTTC. It encodes CASSLDGSSGANVLTF.

As for this clone: Other DNA variants within this sample encode the same CDR3. The genes are TRBV29-1 and TRBJ2-3; the D gene is possibly TRBD2 (6 bases). Per the germline V gene, CDR1 is SQVTM and CDR2 is ANQGSEA. The ends were cut back, 5 bases at V and 2 bases at J, with 14 bases in the middle. CDR3 length equals 14 residues. CDR3 region: CSVLAGLHTDTQYF. The DNA of the CDR3 is TGCAGCGTTCTGGCGGGGTTACACACAGATACGCAGTATTTT.

The chain uses TRBV30 and TRBJ2-1; D ambiguous. The CDR3 is 12 residues long. Deletions cut 7 bases from V and 7 bases from J, with 14 bases between. Germline V CDR1 and CDR2: GTSNPN, SVGIG (reference sequence). The DNA of the CDR3 is TGTGCCTTAGGGCGAGAAGGGAATGAGCAGTTCTTC. Protein: CALGREGNEQFF.

CDR3 in amino acids: CAWSEERPSYEQYF. As DNA, the CDR3 is TGTGCCTGGAGTGAGGAAAGGCCTTCCTACGAGCAGTACTTC. The V and J genes are TRBV30 and TRBJ2-7; no clear D gene. The CDR3 runs 14 residues. The V end lost 1 base, the J end lost 1 base, and 11 bases lay between the germline ends. Germline CDR1 and CDR2: GTSNPN and SVGIG (reference sequence). The whole variable domain, filled in from reference TRBV30 and TRBJ2-7, reads SQTIHQWPATLVQPVGSPLSLECTVEGTSNPNLYWYRQAAGRGLQLLFYSVGIGQISSEVPQNLSASRPQDRQFILSSKKLLLSDSGFYLCAWSEERPSYEQYFGPGTRLTVT.

This clone was counted a few times. This chain connects TRBV5-4 to TRBJ2-5; the D gene is possibly TRBD2 (6 bases). Trimming cost V 6 bases and J 3 bases, with 18 bases left between them. The germline CDR1 and CDR2 sequences are SGHNT and YYREEE (reference sequence). This CDR3 region has 15 residues. This CDR3 reads CASNQAGGSKETQYF. CDR3 nucleotide sequence: TGTGCCAGCAATCAAGCCGGGGGATCTAAAGAGACCCAGTACTTC.

This clone was observed a handful of times. The CDR3 region has the DNA TGTGCCTGGAGTATTGGGAACACTGAAGCTTTCTTT. Amino acid sequence: CAWSIGNTEAFF. The chain carries TRBV30 and TRBJ1-1; no clear D gene. CDR1 and CDR2 (germline): GTSNPN, SVGIG (reference sequence). V was shortened by 2 bases and J by 1 base, with 5 bases between the two germline ends. The CDR3 loop spans 12 amino acids.

The rearrangement uses TRBV6-5 and TRBJ1-1; D might be TRBD1 (5 bases). Looked up from germline, CDR1 is MNHEY and CDR2 is SVGAGI. This CDR3 has 15 amino acids. The V gene lost 6 bases and the J gene lost 2 bases, with 16 bases spanning the gap. CDR3 coding DNA: TGTGCCAGCAGCCGCACCGGGACGTACAACACTGAAGCTTTCTTT. This encodes CASSRTGTYNTEAFF.

The chain links TRBV10-2 to TRBJ1-2, with TRBD1 identical over 9 bases. V was pared by 8 bases and J by 2 bases, with 3 bases of the junction left unmatched. Germline CDR1 is WSHSY and CDR2 is SAAADI. The CDR3 is made up of 13 amino acids. CDR3 DNA sequence: TGCGCCAGCGGGGACAGGGCAAACTATGGCTACACCTTC. As protein: CASGDRANYGYTF.

J is TRBJ2-2 and V is TRBV29-1; D may match TRBD1 or TRBD2 (5 bases each). V was pared by 7 bases and J by 4 bases, with 16 bases between. The V gene's germline CDR1 is SQVTM and CDR2 ANQGSEA. The CDR3 loop spans 14 amino acids. The CDR3 DNA reads as TGCAGCGGCGATACCGGGGCCTCCACCGGGGAGCTGTTTTTT. Translation gives CSGDTGASTGELFF.

V usage is TRBV29-1 and J usage is TRBJ2-3, with 8 bases lining up with TRBD2. CDR3 length: 16 amino acids. Germline V gives CDR1 SQVTM, CDR2 ANQGSEA. Germline trimming cut 4 bases from V and 0 bases from J; bases unmatched to any gene: 9. CDR3 in DNA: TGCAGCGTTGCCCCCCTAGCGGGCGCTAGCACAGATACGCAGTATTTT. Translating it yields CSVAPLAGASTDTQYF.

This clone was seen only a few times. The chain is built from TRBV5-6 and TRBJ2-4; weak D call: TRBD1 (6 bases). This CDR3 spans 14 amino acids. Germline lookup yields CDR1 SGHDT and CDR2 YYEEEE. V lost 4 bases and J 5 bases, leaving 13 bases between the germline ends. The CDR3 sequence is CASSQTGTQNIQYF. As DNA, the CDR3 is TGTGCCAGCAGCCAAACAGGGACCCAAAACATTCAGTACTTC.

J is TRBJ2-5 and V is TRBV5-8; D might be TRBD1 (5 bases). Germline loops: CDR1 SGHTS, CDR2 YDEGEE. V lost 1 base to trimming and J lost 4 bases, with 17 bases between them. This CDR3 is built from 16 residues. CDR3 nucleotides: TGTGCCAGCAGCTTGCTGGGTCAGGGTGGTCTAGAGACCCAGTACTTC. It is translated as CASSLLGQGGLETQYF. The full variable domain, its missing parts supplied by reference TRBV5-8 and TRBJ2-5, is EAGVTQSPTHLIKTRGQQATLRCSPISGHTSVYWYQQALGLGLQFLLWYDEGEERNRGNFPPRFSGRQFPNYSSELNVNALELEDSALYLCASSLLGQGGLETQYFGPGTRLLVL.

Details on this clone: Other nucleotide sequences in the sample specify the same CDR3. J is TRBJ1-5 and V is TRBV18; no firm D call. Trimming stripped 3 bases from V and 5 bases from J, with 8 bases between. Germline V CDR1 and CDR2: KGHSH, LQKENI. This CDR3 is built from 13 residues. Here the CDR3 DNA reads TGTGCCAGCTCACCCGGGGTTGATCAGCCCCAGCATTTT. Translating gives CASSPGVDQPQHF.

The chain carries TRBV4-2 and TRBJ1-2, with unresolved D. CDR1 LGHNA and CDR2 YNFKEQ come from the germline V gene. The CDR3 spans 13 residues. V lost 0 bases to trimming and J lost 8 bases, with 10 bases between them. The CDR3 spells CASSQEPGRGYTF. CDR3 DNA sequence: TGTGCCAGCAGCCAAGAACCCGGCAGAGGCTACACCTTC.

The sample holds one count of this clone. The chain is built from TRBV7-9 and TRBJ2-7, with D maybe TRBD1 (5 bases). This CDR3 has 13 residues. The V gene's germline CDR1 is SEHNR and CDR2 FQNEAQ (reference sequence). V gave up 4 bases and J gave up 7 bases, with 14 bases separating them. CDR3 in DNA: TGTGCCAGCAGCTCCCTGGGTAGGGGTGAGCAGTACTTC. Encoded protein: CASSSLGRGEQYF.

The chain employs TRBV6-5 and TRBJ2-7, with a possible D match to TRBD2 (6 bases). This CDR3 region has 15 residues. V lost 5 bases to trimming and J lost 1 base, with 15 bases between them. Per the germline V gene, CDR1 is MNHEY and CDR2 is SVGAGI. The CDR3 sequence: CASSTSSAASYEQYF. The CDR3 DNA follows: TGTGCCAGCAGTACGTCTAGCGCGGCGTCCTACGAGCAGTACTTC.

The chain couples TRBV7-9 to TRBJ2-1; D is unclear. V lost 0 bases and J lost 6, with 9 bases in between. Germline CDR1 reads SEHNR; CDR2 reads FQNEAQ (reference sequence). The CDR3 is made up of 14 amino acids. The CDR3 DNA follows: TGTGCCAGCAGCTTAGCGGGGTTACTCAATGAGCAGTTCTTC. As protein: CASSLAGLLNEQFF. Supplemented by reference TRBV7-9 and TRBJ2-1, the full variable domain reads DTGVSQNPRHKITKRGQNVTFRCDPISEHNRLYWYRQTLGQGPEFLTYFQNEAQLEKSRLLSDRFSAERPKGSFSTLEIQRTEQGDSAMYLCASSLAGLLNEQFFGPGTRLTVL.